This T cell receptor (beta chain) comes out of a study of neurological immune-mediated disorders. The study's findings and limits: HTLV-1-associated myelopathy had the most TCR clonal expansion, while multiple sclerosis had the least, a level that fell below healthy controls.

It was by 5'RACE with 10-nucleotide random UMIs that the cDNA was made. Every sequencing run returned over 190 million TCR-beta sequences, which were derived from 15-18 subjects. TCRdb independently ran MiXCR on the 5' RACE reads; one entry per CDR3 protein. The top ten hold about 23% of the sample, which has under 50,000 distinct CDR3 sequences, 25% seen once. Many counts were recorded for this clonotype. Antigen: not known. Trimming removed 1 base at V and 8 bases at J, with 11 bases between. The CDR3 covers 14 residues. Germline values: CDR1 LNHNV, CDR2 YYDKDF (reference sequence). Unsorted libraries were derived from 2 million PBMCs stored at -80 C.

Sequenced material: PBMCs. The TCR sequence derives from a woman aged 70-85 years in good health. This sequence joins TRBV15 and TRBJ1-4; no reliable D call. Here the CDR3 DNA reads TGTGCCACCAGCAGAGGTCTGGGTCTAGAAAAACTGTTTTTT. Translating it yields CATSRGLGLEKLFF.